This TCR beta chain derives from a study of radiotherapy plus CTLA-4 blockade in lung cancer. The wider study: An objective response was seen in around a sixth of patients, and disease control in roughly 28%. Study conclusions and caveats: Clones derived from tumor TCRs expanded in blood after radiotherapy plus ipilimumab.

Repertoires were generated with immunoSEQ multiplex PCR, while TCRdb's copy carries only in-frame clones and drops some. This table holds some 87,000 clones, over 75% found once. On this clone itself: Its antigen remains unidentified.

Alongside CTLA-4 blockade with ipilimumab, patients with chemo-refractory metastatic non-small-cell lung cancer received focal radiation. Germline V gene data show CDR1 as SEHNR and CDR2 as FQNEAQ (reference sequence). The CDR3 spans 15 residues. V was clipped by 5 bases and J by 0 bases; unmatched bases: 6. This rearrangement joins TRBV7-9 to TRBJ1-1; 7 bases fit TRBD1. The sequence derives from a human donor with non-small cell lung cancer that progressed on radiotherapy plus ipilimumab. The sample in question was peripheral blood, obtained from a patient treated with radiotherapy plus ipilimumab. CDR3 in amino acids: CASSLNRGMNTEAFF. The DNA of the CDR3 is TGTGCCAGCAGCCTAAACAGGGGAATGAACACTGAAGCTTTCTTT.